This entry concerns a single T cell receptor beta chain. Its antigen is as yet unknown. Triplicates of 300,000 cells were sorted from each CD8+ T cell subset. UMI-labeled 5' RACE yielded the TRB cDNA libraries. TCRdb re-called the 5' RACE reads and catalogs CDR3 proteins one per entry, DNA excluded. Its listing shows around 140,000 distinct CDR3 sequences. The germline CDR1 and CDR2 sequences are SEHNR and FQNEAQ (reference sequence). This CDR3 contains 17 residues. This entry belongs to a study of CXCR3-negative and CXCR3-positive naive CD8 T cells. General observations from the study: Fresh PBMCs went into most assays, and CXCR3 expression partly declined after cryopreservation. CXCR3-expressing naive cells carried TRB CDR3s more hydrophobic than those of CXCR3-negative naive cells.

Material: naive CXCR3- CD8+ T cells from blood. Subset noted: CD45RO-CCR7+CD27+CD95- naive CD8+ T cells lacking CXCR3 (TNR3-). The rearrangement links TRBV7-9 to TRBJ1-1; as DNA is missing, the TRBD1 call by TCRdb cannot be tested. This sequence was found in a human donor in good health. Some clones in this sample may be carry-over from other donors' samples. This chain's CDR3 is CASSLPLRPEMNTEAFF. The full variable domain, completed using reference TRBV7-9 and TRBJ1-1, is DTGVSQNPRHKITKRGQNVTFRCDPISEHNRLYWYRQTLGQGPEFLTYFQNEAQLEKSRLLSDRFSAERPKGSFSTLEIQRTEQGDSAMYLCASSLPLRPEMNTEAFFGQGTRLTVV.